Listed below are T cell receptor beta chains from one sample, sequenced in a study of beta chain features in type 1 diabetes. The method was immunoSEQ multiplex PCR; TCRdb's version includes in-frame clones alone and lacks a portion of them. Of some 410,000 clones in the sample, 14% were seen once. Sample: naive CD4+ T cells from blood. The receptors originated from a man aged 25-45 years in good health. The CDR3 runs from the conserved cysteine through the conserved F or W. A D gene is named only where the DNA matches it firmly. The size field is filled for only some rows; it gives once, few, many or a size class.

CDR3 protein: CASRKAGQSTDTQYF
CDR3 DNA: TGTGCCAGCCGCAAGGCGGGACAGAGCACAGATACGCAGTATTTT
D gene: -
J gene: TRBJ2-3
V gene: TRBV7-2
clone size: many

CDR3 protein: CASSSLRAGVTDTQYF
CDR3 DNA: TGTGCCAGCAGCTCATTGAGGGCGGGAGTGACAGATACGCAGTATTTT
D gene: TRBD2
J gene: TRBJ2-3
V gene: TRBV5-4
clone size: few

CDR3 protein: CASTMDTEAFF
CDR3 DNA: TGTGCCAGCACGATGGACACTGAAGCTTTCTTT
D gene: -
J gene: TRBJ1-1
V gene: TRBV2
clone size: few

CDR3 protein: CASSVAGIPGNTIYF
CDR3 DNA: TGTGCCAGCAGCGTAGCAGGAATTCCAGGAAACACCATATATTTT
D gene: -
J gene: TRBJ1-3
V gene: TRBV9
clone size: few

CDR3 protein: CASRAPSITGYGSPLHF
CDR3 DNA: TGTGCCAGCAGGGCCCCTTCAATTACGGGATACGGTTCACCCCTCCACTTT
D gene: -
J gene: TRBJ1-6
V gene: TRBV25-1
clone size: few

CDR3 protein: CASSIDSNEQFF
CDR3 DNA: TGTGCCAGCAGCATCGACAGCAATGAGCAGTTCTTC
D gene: -
J gene: TRBJ2-1
V gene: TRBV7-9
clone size: -

CDR3 protein: CASSLNSNQPQHF
CDR3 DNA: TGTGCCAGCAGTTTGAATAGCAATCAGCCCCAGCATTTT
D gene: -
J gene: TRBJ1-5
V gene: TRBV28
clone size: few

CDR3 protein: CASSEQGYGYTF
CDR3 DNA: TGTGCCAGCAGTGAACAGGGCTATGGCTACACCTTC
D gene: -
J gene: TRBJ1-2
V gene: TRBV2
clone size: few

CDR3 protein: CASSSQTGVNTEAFF
CDR3 DNA: TGTGCCAGCAGCTCTCAGACAGGGGTGAACACTGAAGCTTTCTTT
D gene: TRBD1
J gene: TRBJ1-1
V gene: TRBV5-4
clone size: few

CDR3 protein: CASSQEASGGAWETQYF
CDR3 DNA: TGCGCCAGCAGCCAAGAAGCTAGCGGGGGGGCGTGGGAGACCCAGTACTTC
D gene: TRBD2
J gene: TRBJ2-5
V gene: TRBV4-1
clone size: few

CDR3 protein: CASSVRKGTGNTEAFF
CDR3 DNA: TGTGCCAGCAGTGTGAGGAAGGGCACCGGGAACACTGAAGCTTTCTTT
D gene: -
J gene: TRBJ1-1
V gene: TRBV6-1
clone size: -

CDR3 protein: CASSLLAGDTDTQYF
CDR3 DNA: TGTGCCAGCAGCCTCCTAGCGGGGGACACAGATACGCAGTATTTT
D gene: TRBD2
J gene: TRBJ2-3
V gene: TRBV5-5
clone size: -

CDR3 protein: CAWSVEQGTSITEAFF
CDR3 DNA: TGTGCCTGGAGTGTAGAACAGGGGACCTCGATCACTGAAGCTTTCTTT
D gene: TRBD1
J gene: TRBJ1-1
V gene: TRBV30
clone size: -

CDR3 protein: CASSLVGYEQYF
CDR3 DNA: TGTGCCAGCAGCTTAGTCGGATACGAGCAGTACTTC
D gene: -
J gene: TRBJ2-7
V gene: TRBV7-2
clone size: few

CDR3 protein: CSARVRDTQYF
CDR3 DNA: TGCAGTGCTAGAGTTAGGGATACGCAGTATTTT
D gene: -
J gene: TRBJ2-3
V gene: TRBV20-1
clone size: -

CDR3 protein: CATSRDVWDTEAFF
CDR3 DNA: TGTGCCACCAGCAGAGATGTGTGGGACACTGAAGCTTTCTTT
D gene: -
J gene: TRBJ1-1
V gene: TRBV15
clone size: -

CDR3 protein: CASRFTGIYGYTF
CDR3 DNA: TGTGCCAGCAGATTCACAGGGATCTATGGCTACACCTTC
D gene: -
J gene: TRBJ1-2
V gene: TRBV7-2
clone size: -

CDR3 protein: CASSSSATRGNTGELFF
CDR3 DNA: TGTGCCAGCAGCTCCAGCGCCACCAGGGGGAACACCGGGGAGCTGTTTTTT
D gene: -
J gene: TRBJ2-2
V gene: TRBV7-2
clone size: -

CDR3 protein: CATSLHRGRWGYEQYF
CDR3 DNA: TGTGCCACCAGCCTCCACAGGGGGCGTTGGGGCTACGAGCAGTACTTC
D gene: TRBD1
J gene: TRBJ2-7
V gene: TRBV15
clone size: -

CDR3 protein: CASSLAGMRNRVTQYF
CDR3 DNA: TGTGCCAGCAGCTTAGCGGGAATGAGGAATAGGGTGACCCAGTACTTC
D gene: -
J gene: TRBJ2-5
V gene: TRBV7-6
clone size: -

CDR3 protein: CASSQAGGRPNEQFF
CDR3 DNA: TGCGCCAGCAGCCAAGCCGGGGGCCGCCCCAATGAGCAGTTCTTC
D gene: -
J gene: TRBJ2-1
V gene: TRBV4-1
clone size: -

CDR3 protein: CASSLDQGARSNQPQHF
CDR3 DNA: TGTGCCAGCAGCTTGGATCAGGGGGCGCGGAGCAATCAGCCCCAGCATTTT
D gene: TRBD1
J gene: TRBJ1-5
V gene: TRBV7-2
clone size: few

CDR3 protein: CASSIATGTGELFF
CDR3 DNA: TGTGCCAGTAGTATAGCCACCGGAACCGGGGAGCTGTTTTTT
D gene: -
J gene: TRBJ2-2
V gene: TRBV19
clone size: -

CDR3 protein: CASRPPPPLRDTGELFF
CDR3 DNA: TGTGCCAGCAGGCCACCTCCCCCCCTGCGGGACACCGGGGAGCTGTTTTTT
D gene: -
J gene: TRBJ2-2
V gene: TRBV7-9
clone size: few

CDR3 protein: CASSASTRETQYF
CDR3 DNA: TGTGCCAGCAGCGCGTCGACCAGGGAGACCCAGTACTTC
D gene: -
J gene: TRBJ2-5
V gene: TRBV11-2
clone size: -

CDR3 protein: CASSQITLNTEAFF
CDR3 DNA: TGTGCCAGCAGCCAAATTACGTTGAACACTGAAGCTTTCTTT
D gene: -
J gene: TRBJ1-1
V gene: TRBV14
clone size: few

CDR3 protein: CATKTGSNSPLHF
CDR3 DNA: TGTGCCACCAAGACAGGGTCCAATTCACCCCTCCACTTT
D gene: TRBD1
J gene: TRBJ1-6
V gene: TRBV7-2
clone size: few

CDR3 protein: CASSLGGSPYEQYF
CDR3 DNA: TGTGCCAGCAGCTTAGGAGGGTCCCCCTACGAGCAGTACTTC
D gene: -
J gene: TRBJ2-7
V gene: TRBV7-2
clone size: -

CDR3 protein: CASSVDRYQETQYF
CDR3 DNA: TGTGCCAGCAGCGTCGACAGGTACCAAGAGACCCAGTACTTC
D gene: -
J gene: TRBJ2-5
V gene: TRBV7-2
clone size: -

CDR3 protein: CASSSGVGSYNSPLHF
CDR3 DNA: TGCGCCAGCAGCTCAGGGGTGGGCTCCTATAATTCACCCCTCCACTTT
D gene: -
J gene: TRBJ1-6
V gene: TRBV5-1
clone size: few

CDR3 protein: CASTPAGHEQYF
CDR3 DNA: TGTGCCAGCACCCCCGCGGGGCACGAGCAGTACTTC
D gene: -
J gene: TRBJ2-7
V gene: TRBV7-2
clone size: few

CDR3 protein: CASRGTANTGELFF
CDR3 DNA: TGTGCCAGCAGAGGGACAGCGAACACCGGGGAGCTGTTTTTT
D gene: TRBD1
J gene: TRBJ2-2
V gene: TRBV2
clone size: few

CDR3 protein: CASSPDSIGDYGYTF
CDR3 DNA: TGTGCCAGCTCACCGGACAGTATCGGCGACTATGGCTACACCTTC
D gene: -
J gene: TRBJ1-2
V gene: TRBV18
clone size: few

CDR3 protein: CASSLWNTEAFF
CDR3 DNA: TGTGCCAGCAGCTTGTGGAACACTGAAGCTTTCTTT
D gene: -
J gene: TRBJ1-1
V gene: TRBV5-6
clone size: -

CDR3 protein: CASSEGTATNEKLFF
CDR3 DNA: TGTGCCAGCAGTGAAGGGACAGCAACTAATGAAAAACTGTTTTTT
D gene: -
J gene: TRBJ1-4
V gene: TRBV6-1
clone size: -

CDR3 protein: CASSLGHNTYDTQYF
CDR3 DNA: TGTGCCAGCAGCCTCGGCCACAACACGTACGATACGCAGTATTTT
D gene: -
J gene: TRBJ2-3
V gene: TRBV5-4
clone size: -

CDR3 protein: CASSLSNEQYF
CDR3 DNA: TGTGCCAGCAGCTTAAGCAACGAGCAGTACTTC
D gene: -
J gene: TRBJ2-7
V gene: TRBV7-9
clone size: -

CDR3 protein: CASSETRQGNTGELFF
CDR3 DNA: TGTGCCAGCAGTGAAACACGGCAGGGTAACACCGGGGAGCTGTTTTTT
D gene: -
J gene: TRBJ2-2
V gene: TRBV2
clone size: -